This section outlines one T cell receptor beta chain sequence together with its context. The data were obtained in a study of technical replicates of blood from a handful of donors. TCRdb keeps only in-frame clones here, not all; method: immunoSEQ multiplex PCR. This table holds roughly 52,000 clones, about 95% found once. Germline lookup yields CDR1 MGHRA and CDR2 YSYEKL. This CDR3 has 16 residues. The V and J ends lost 1 base and 3 bases, in that order; junction bases with no gene match: 8. The source is a human donor in good health. Some clones in this sample may be carry-over from other donors' samples. The chain links TRBV4-1 to TRBJ2-7; 8 bases line up with TRBD1. Sequences were obtained from PBMCs. CDR3 sequence: CASSQALRTGIYEQYF. The DNA for the CDR3 is TGCGCCAGCAGCCAAGCCTTAAGGACAGGGATCTACGAGCAGTACTTC.